The 15 T cell receptor beta chains reported below all come from one sample, sequenced in a study of early T cells in non-severe SARS-CoV-2 infection. TCRdb reanalysed the 5' RACE reads using MiXCR and keeps one entry per CDR3 protein. The table has approximately 88,000 distinct CDR3 sequences, roughly 15% seen once. The specimen sequenced was whole blood. All receptors derive from an adult who was a healthcare worker with PCR-confirmed SARS-CoV-2 infection or an uninfected control (not recorded which).

This clonotype was found many times. J is TRBJ1-1 and V is TRBV5-1; D gene ambiguous. CDR3 length: 14 amino acids. Trimming took 2 bases from V and 4 from J, leaving 12 bases between them. Germline V gene sequence: CDR1 SGHRS, CDR2 YFSETQ. The DNA of the CDR3 is TGCGCCAGCAGCTTTCTGAAGCTTTCCACTGAAGCTTTCTTT. Amino acids: CASSFLKLSTEAFF. Combining the CDR3 with reference TRBV5-1 and TRBJ1-1 gives the whole variable domain KAGVTQTPRYLIKTRGQQVTLSCSPISGHRSVSWYQQTPGQGLQFLFEYFSETQRNKGNFPGRFSGRQFSNSRSEMNVSTLELGDSALYLCASSFLKLSTEAFFGQGTRLTVV.

This clonotype appeared many times. The chain combines TRBV2 with TRBJ2-2; D unresolved. This CDR3 is 14 amino acids long. The ends were cut back, 1 base at V and 0 bases at J, with 3 bases in the middle. Germline V CDR1 and CDR2: SNHLY, FYNNEI. Here the CDR3 DNA reads TGTGCCAGCAGTGAAGGCGCGAACACCGGGGAGCTGTTTTTT. Protein sequence: CASSEGANTGELFF.

This clonotype was observed many times. The chain carries TRBV30 and TRBJ1-1; TRBD1 agrees at 7 bases. V trimming: 3 bases; J trimming: 13 bases; junction bases outside the gene matches: 11. The CDR3 is 12 residues long. Germline CDR1 is GTSNPN and CDR2 is SVGIG (reference sequence). The CDR3 is CAWRAYDREVFF. In nucleotides, the CDR3 is TGTGCCTGGAGAGCCTACGACAGGGAGGTTTTCTTT. The whole variable domain, remainder taken from reference TRBV30 and TRBJ1-1, is SQTIHQWPATLVQPVGSPLSLECTVEGTSNPNLYWYRQAAGRGLQLLFYSVGIGQISSEVPQNLSASRPQDRQFILSSKKLLLSDSGFYLCAWRAYDREVFFGQGTRLTVV.

This clonotype was seen once. This chain links TRBV12-3 or TRBV12-4 with TRBJ1-1; maybe TRBD1 (6 bases). This CDR3 spans 16 amino acids. The germline V and J ends were trimmed by 6 bases and 0 bases, with 17 bases remaining between them. The CDR3 reads CASSPVGRGMNTEAFF. For the CDR3, the DNA is TGTGCCAGCAGCCCCGTTGGCAGGGGTATGAACACTGAAGCTTTCTTT.

At least ten counts were recorded for this clonotype. The rearrangement uses TRBV20-1 and TRBJ1-6, with unresolved D. The CDR3 covers 11 residues. Germline CDR1 DFQATT, CDR2 SNEGSKA (reference sequence). Trimming took off 6 bases at V and 14 bases at J, with 14 bases between the two ends. The DNA of the CDR3 is TGCAGTGCCCCCGGACCCTCAGCCCTCCACTTT. Its translation: CSAPGPSALHF.

CDR3: CASSLARDQPQHF. DNA for the CDR3: TGTGCCAGCAGCTTAGCCCGAGATCAGCCCCAGCATTTT. V usage is TRBV7-9 and J usage is TRBJ1-5; D unclear. V lost 0 bases and J 5 bases, leaving 5 bases between the germline ends. Germline loops: CDR1 SEHNR, CDR2 FQNEAQ (reference sequence). The CDR3 contains 13 residues.

This chain uses TRBV12-3 or TRBV12-4 with TRBJ2-7; TRBD1 or TRBD2 may be the D gene (5 bases each). V lost 3 bases, J lost 5 bases, and 17 bases lay in between. The CDR3 contains 15 residues. CDR3 protein: CASSFGAQGWDEQYF. The CDR3 nucleotides are TGTGCCAGCAGTTTCGGGGCCCAGGGCTGGGACGAGCAGTACTTC.

This clonotype has only one observation. J is TRBJ1-1 and V is TRBV18; D not certain. The CDR3 length is 14 residues. In germline, CDR1 is KGHSH, CDR2 LQKENI. Trimming took off 8 bases at V and 8 bases at J, with 21 bases between the two ends. CDR3 coding DNA: TGTGCCAGCCGACCGGGCTTAACTCAAGGGGAAGCTTTCTTT. Amino acid sequence: CASRPGLTQGEAFF.

In this sample, this clonotype turned up many times. J is TRBJ1-2 and V is TRBV2; D is perhaps TRBD1 (5 bases). The V gene lost 4 bases and the J gene lost 0 bases, with 15 bases spanning the gap. CDR1 is SNHLY, CDR2 FYNNEI, per germline. CDR3 length: 16 amino acids. DNA for the CDR3: TGTGCCAGCAGTGCGGGACCGACTGGAGCTAACTATGGCTACACCTTC. Its translation: CASSAGPTGANYGYTF.

This clonotype was detected only a few times. V gene TRBV12-3 or TRBV12-4 combines with J gene TRBJ2-1; 12 positions match TRBD2. Unmatched junction bases numbered 8, after V lost 7 bases and J lost 10 bases. The CDR3 has 14 amino acids. CDR3: CASNKGTSGGEQFF. The CDR3 region has the DNA TGTGCCAGCAACAAAGGAACTAGCGGGGGGGAGCAGTTCTTC.

This clonotype was counted only a few times. This chain joins TRBV11-2 and TRBJ2-7, with 7 bases matching TRBD1. Germline V gene data show CDR1 as SGHAT and CDR2 as FQNNGV. CDR3 size: 15 residues. The trim removed 3 bases at V and 3 bases at J, leaving 8 bases unmatched. CDR3 in DNA: TGTGCCAGCAGCTTCAACAGGGGACACAACTACGAGCAGTACTTC. It specifies CASSFNRGHNYEQYF. Looking up the rest from reference TRBV11-2 and TRBJ2-7 gives the full variable domain: EAGVAQSPRYKIIEKRQSVAFWCNPISGHATLYWYQQILGQGPKLLIQFQNNGVVDDSQLPKDRFSAERLKGVDSTLKIQPAKLEDSAVYLCASSFNRGHNYEQYFGPGTRLTVT.

In this sample, this clonotype turned up many times. The chain couples TRBV7-9 to TRBJ1-1; D uncertain. The CDR3 is 14 amino acids. From germline, CDR1 is SEHNR and CDR2 FQNEAQ (reference sequence). The V end lost 1 base, the J end lost 6 bases, and 12 bases lay between the germline ends. CDR3 sequence (DNA): TGTGCCAGCAGCTTAGGAGCCCGCCAGGCTGAAGCTTTCTTT. Translation: CASSLGARQAEAFF.

This chain uses TRBV7-9 with TRBJ2-2, with D tentatively TRBD1 (6 bases). V dropped 5 bases and J dropped 1 base, with 17 bases sitting between them. This CDR3 has 17 residues. Germline assignment: CDR1 SEHNR and CDR2 FQNEAQ (reference sequence). The CDR3 sequence is CASSVERRTENTGELFF. In DNA, the CDR3 is TGTGCCAGCAGCGTCGAGCGGCGGACAGAGAACACCGGGGAGCTGTTTTTT.

This clonotype was observed a handful of times. The DNA for the CDR3 is TGCAGTGCCCTTGAGGGACAGCTTGGGGGGGAGCAGTACTTC. Amino acid sequence: CSALEGQLGGEQYF. This chain connects TRBV20-1 to TRBJ2-7, with D maybe TRBD1 (7 bases). Germline-derived CDR1 and CDR2 are DFQATT and SNEGSKA (reference sequence). V lost 6 bases and J lost 7, with 22 bases in between. The CDR3 runs to 14 residues.

The rearrangement joins TRBV6-6 to TRBJ2-7, with 9 bases fitting TRBD1. The J segment lost 7 bases and the V segment lost 8 bases, leaving 15 bases of the junction unmatched. The CDR3 loop spans 15 amino acids. Germline CDR1 and CDR2: MNHNY and SVGAGI (reference sequence). The CDR3 DNA sequence: TGTGCCAGCTCGATGCTCGGACAGGGGATAGAGGAGCAGTACTTC. Translated: CASSMLGQGIEEQYF.